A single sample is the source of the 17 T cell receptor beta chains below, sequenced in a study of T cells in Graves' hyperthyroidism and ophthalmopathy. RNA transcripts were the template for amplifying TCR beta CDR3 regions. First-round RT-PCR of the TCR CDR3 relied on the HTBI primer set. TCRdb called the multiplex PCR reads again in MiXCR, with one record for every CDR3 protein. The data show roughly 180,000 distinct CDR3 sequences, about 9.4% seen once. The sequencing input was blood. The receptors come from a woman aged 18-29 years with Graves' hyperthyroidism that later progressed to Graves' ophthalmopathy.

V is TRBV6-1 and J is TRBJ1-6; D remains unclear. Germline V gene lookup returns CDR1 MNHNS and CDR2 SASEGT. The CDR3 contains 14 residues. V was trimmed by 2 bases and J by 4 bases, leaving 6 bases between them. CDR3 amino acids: CASSEQRYNSPLHF. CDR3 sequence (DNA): TGTGCCAGCAGTGAACAGCGGTATAATTCACCCCTCCACTTT.

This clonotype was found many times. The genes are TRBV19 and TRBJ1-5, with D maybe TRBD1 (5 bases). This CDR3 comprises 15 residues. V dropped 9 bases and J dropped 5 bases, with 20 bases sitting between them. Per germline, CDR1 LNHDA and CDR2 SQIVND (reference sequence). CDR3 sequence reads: CASGKTRDGYQPQHF. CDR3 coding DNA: TGTGCCAGCGGAAAAACCCGGGACGGCTATCAGCCCCAGCATTTT.

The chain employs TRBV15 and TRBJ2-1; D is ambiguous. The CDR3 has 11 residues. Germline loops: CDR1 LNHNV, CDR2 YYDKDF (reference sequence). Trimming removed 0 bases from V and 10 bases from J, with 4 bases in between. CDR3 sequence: CATSREAEQFF. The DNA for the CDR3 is TGTGCCACCAGCAGAGAAGCGGAGCAGTTCTTC.

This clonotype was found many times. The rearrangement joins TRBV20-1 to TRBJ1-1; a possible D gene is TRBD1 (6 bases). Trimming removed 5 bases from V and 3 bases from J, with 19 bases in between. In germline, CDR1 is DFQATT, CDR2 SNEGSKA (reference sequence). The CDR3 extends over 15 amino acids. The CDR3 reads CSAYIASRGDTEAFF. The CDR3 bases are TGCAGTGCTTATATCGCTTCCAGGGGCGACACTGAAGCTTTCTTT.

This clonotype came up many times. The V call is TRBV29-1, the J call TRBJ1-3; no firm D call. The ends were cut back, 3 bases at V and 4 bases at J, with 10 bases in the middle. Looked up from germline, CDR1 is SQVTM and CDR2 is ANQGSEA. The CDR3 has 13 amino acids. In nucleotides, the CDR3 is TGCAGCGTTGATGGGGATCAGGGAAACACCATATATTTT. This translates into CSVDGDQGNTIYF.

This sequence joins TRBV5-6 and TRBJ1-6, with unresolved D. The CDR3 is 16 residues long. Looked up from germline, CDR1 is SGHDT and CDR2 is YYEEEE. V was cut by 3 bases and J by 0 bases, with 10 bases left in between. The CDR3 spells CASSSDEGSYNSPLHF. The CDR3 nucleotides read TGTGCCAGCAGCTCGGACGAGGGCTCCTATAATTCACCCCTCCACTTT.

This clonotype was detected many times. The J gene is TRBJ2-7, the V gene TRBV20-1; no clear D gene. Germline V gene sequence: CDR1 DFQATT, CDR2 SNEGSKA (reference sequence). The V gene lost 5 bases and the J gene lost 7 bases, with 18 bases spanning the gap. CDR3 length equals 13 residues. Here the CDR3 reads CSARPSTTWEQYF. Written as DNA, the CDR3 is TGCAGTGCTCGCCCCTCGACCACCTGGGAGCAGTACTTC.

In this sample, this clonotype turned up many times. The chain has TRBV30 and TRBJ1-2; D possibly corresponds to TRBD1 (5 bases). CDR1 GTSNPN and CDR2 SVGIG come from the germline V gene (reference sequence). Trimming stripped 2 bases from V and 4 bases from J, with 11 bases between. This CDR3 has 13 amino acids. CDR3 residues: CAWSSATVYGYTF. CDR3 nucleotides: TGTGCCTGGAGTTCAGCGACAGTCTATGGCTACACCTTC.

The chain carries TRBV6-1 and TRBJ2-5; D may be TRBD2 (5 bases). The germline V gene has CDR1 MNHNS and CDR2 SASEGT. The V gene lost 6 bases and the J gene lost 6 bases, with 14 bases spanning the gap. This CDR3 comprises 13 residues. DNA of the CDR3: TGTGCCAGCAGGGTAGTGGCGGGTCAGACCCAGTACTTC. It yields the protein CASRVVAGQTQYF.

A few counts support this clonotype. As DNA, the CDR3 is TGCGCCAGCAGCGAACAAATCTCTGGAAACACCATATATTTT. Translation: CASSEQISGNTIYF. This chain uses TRBV10-2 with TRBJ1-3; D call uncertain. V dropped 6 bases and J dropped 0 bases, with 9 bases sitting between them. Germline CDR1 and CDR2: WSHSY and SAAADI. This CDR3 contains 14 residues.

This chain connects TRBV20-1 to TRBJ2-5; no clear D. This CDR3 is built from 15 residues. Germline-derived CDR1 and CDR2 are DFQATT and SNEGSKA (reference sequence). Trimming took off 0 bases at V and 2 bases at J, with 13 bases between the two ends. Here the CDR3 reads CSARDVFAGQETQYF. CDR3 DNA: TGCAGTGCTAGAGATGTCTTCGCAGGTCAAGAGACCCAGTACTTC.

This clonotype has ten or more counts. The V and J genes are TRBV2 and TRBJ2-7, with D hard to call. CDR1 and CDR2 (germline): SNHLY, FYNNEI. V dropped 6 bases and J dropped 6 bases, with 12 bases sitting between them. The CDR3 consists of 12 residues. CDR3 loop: CASRALKVEQYF. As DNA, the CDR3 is TGTGCCAGCAGGGCCCTTAAGGTCGAGCAGTACTTC.

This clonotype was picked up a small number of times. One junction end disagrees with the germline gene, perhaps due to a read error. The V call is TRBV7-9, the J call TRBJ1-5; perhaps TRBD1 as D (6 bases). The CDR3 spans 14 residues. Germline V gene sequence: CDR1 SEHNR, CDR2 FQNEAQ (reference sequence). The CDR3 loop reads CAGSLSQGRQPQHF. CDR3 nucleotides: TGTGCCGGCAGCTTATCACAGGGAAGGCAGCCCCAGCATTTT.

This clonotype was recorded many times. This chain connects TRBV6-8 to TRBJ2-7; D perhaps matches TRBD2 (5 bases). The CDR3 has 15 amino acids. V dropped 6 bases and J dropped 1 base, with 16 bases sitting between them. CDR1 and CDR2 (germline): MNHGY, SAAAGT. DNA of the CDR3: TGTGCCAGCAGGTGGACTTTAAATGGATCCTACGAGCAGTACTTC. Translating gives CASRWTLNGSYEQYF.

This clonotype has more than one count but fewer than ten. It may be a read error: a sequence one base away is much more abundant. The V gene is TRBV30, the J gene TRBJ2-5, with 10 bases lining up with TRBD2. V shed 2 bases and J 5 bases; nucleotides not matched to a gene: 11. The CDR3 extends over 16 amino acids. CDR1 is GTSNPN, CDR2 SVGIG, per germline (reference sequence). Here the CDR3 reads CAWSRLAGVEKETQYF. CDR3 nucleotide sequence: TGTGCCTGGAGTAGGCTAGCGGGAGTCGAGAAGGAGACCCAGTACTTC.

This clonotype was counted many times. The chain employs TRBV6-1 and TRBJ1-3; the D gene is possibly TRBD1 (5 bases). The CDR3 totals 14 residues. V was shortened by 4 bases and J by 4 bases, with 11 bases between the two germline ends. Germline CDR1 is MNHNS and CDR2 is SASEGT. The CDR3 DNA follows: TGTGCCAGCAGTGTTACAGGTTCCGGAAACACCATATATTTT. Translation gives CASSVTGSGNTIYF.

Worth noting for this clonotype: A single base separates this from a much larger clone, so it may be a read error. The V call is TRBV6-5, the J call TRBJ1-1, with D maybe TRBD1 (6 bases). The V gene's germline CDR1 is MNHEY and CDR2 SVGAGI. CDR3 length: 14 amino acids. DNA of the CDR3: TGTGCCAGCAGTTACTCGGGGGCGCACACTGAAGCTTCCTTT. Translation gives CASSYSGAHTEASF.